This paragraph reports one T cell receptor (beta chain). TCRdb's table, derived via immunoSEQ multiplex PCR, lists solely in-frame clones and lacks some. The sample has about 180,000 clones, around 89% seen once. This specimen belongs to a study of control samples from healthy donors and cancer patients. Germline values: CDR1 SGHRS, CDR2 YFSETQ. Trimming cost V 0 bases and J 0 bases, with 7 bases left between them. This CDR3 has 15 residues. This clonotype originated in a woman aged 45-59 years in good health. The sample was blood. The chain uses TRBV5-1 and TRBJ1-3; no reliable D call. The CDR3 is CASSLGSLSGNTIYF. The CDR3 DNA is TGCGCCAGCAGCTTGGGAAGCCTCTCTGGAAACACCATATATTTT.